Shown below are 9 T cell receptor beta chains from a single sample sequenced in a study of cytomegalovirus exposure and HLA in healthy donors. With 60 Vbeta and 13 Jbeta primers, the PCR was carried out. TCRdb keeps only in-frame clones here, not all; method: immunoSEQ multiplex PCR. The data show 95,000 to 150,000 clones, 77% seen once. Sample: PBMCs. Receptor source: a human donor in good health.

The J gene is TRBJ2-1, the V gene TRBV25-1; possible D gene TRBD2, 6 bases. The germline V gene encodes CDR1 MGHDK and CDR2 SYGVNS. V lost 11 bases and J lost 15, with 20 bases in between. The CDR3 totals 11 residues. The CDR3 region has the DNA TGTGCCTACGGGGGTTTGGGGAGACGGTTCTTC. It specifies CAYGGLGRRFF.

The chain recombines TRBV2 with TRBJ2-3; 10 bases align to TRBD1. Germline V CDR1 and CDR2: SNHLY, FYNNEI. There are 15 residues in the CDR3. J gave up 2 bases and V 6 bases, and 5 bases lay outside the gene matches. CDR3 DNA: TGTGCCAGCAGAGACAGGGGGCGAAACACAGATACGCAGTATTTT. Protein sequence: CASRDRGRNTDTQYF.

The V call is TRBV6-6, the J call TRBJ2-3, with TRBD1 matching 7 bases. J was trimmed by 6 bases and V by 2 bases; bases with no gene match: 5. The CDR3 covers 14 residues. Germline CDR1 MNHNY, CDR2 SVGAGI (reference sequence). The CDR3 loop reads CASSYGTDSDTQYF. For the CDR3, the DNA is TGTGCCAGCAGTTACGGGACAGATTCGGATACGCAGTATTTT.

The gene calls are TRBV25-1 and TRBJ1-1, with D possibly TRBD1 on 5 matching bases. The CDR3 runs 13 residues. Germline-derived CDR1 and CDR2 are MGHDK and SYGVNS. V gave up 8 bases and J gave up 0 bases, with 10 bases separating them. The CDR3: CASSRQLNTEAFF. CDR3 in DNA: TGTGCCAGCTCAAGACAGTTGAACACTGAAGCTTTCTTT.

This clone appeared a few times. The J gene is TRBJ1-5, the V gene TRBV5-1; 8 bases match TRBD1. Germline V gene sequence: CDR1 SGHRS, CDR2 YFSETQ. This CDR3 contains 19 residues. V was clipped by 2 bases and J by 0 bases; unmatched bases: 13. The CDR3 sequence is CASSFAGTGTSNSNQPQHF. DNA of the CDR3: TGCGCCAGCAGCTTCGCCGGGACAGGCACCTCAAATAGCAATCAGCCCCAGCATTTT. Together with reference TRBV5-1 and TRBJ1-5, the CDR3 gives the full variable domain: KAGVTQTPRYLIKTRGQQVTLSCSPISGHRSVSWYQQTPGQGLQFLFEYFSETQRNKGNFPGRFSGRQFSNSRSEMNVSTLELGDSALYLCASSFAGTGTSNSNQPQHFGDGTRLSIL.

The J gene is TRBJ2-5, the V gene TRBV9, with 7 bases aligning to TRBD2. The CDR3 extends over 15 amino acids. Germline-derived CDR1 and CDR2 are SGDLS and YYNGEE. Unmatched junction bases numbered 2, after V lost 0 bases and J lost 0 bases. The DNA of the CDR3 is TGTGCCAGCAGCGTAGGCGGGAGAAACCAAGAGACCCAGTACTTC. Amino acid sequence: CASSVGGRNQETQYF.

In this sample, this clone turned up once. J is TRBJ2-5 and V is TRBV2; 7 positions match TRBD2. CDR1 and CDR2 (germline): SNHLY, FYNNEI. V trimming: 6 bases; J trimming: 7 bases; junction bases outside the gene matches: 2. The CDR3 has 11 residues. Here the CDR3 DNA reads TGTGCCAGCAGACCGGGAGGGACCCAGTACTTC. Protein: CASRPGGTQYF.

The gene calls are TRBV18 and TRBJ2-7; 9 positions agree with TRBD1. The germline V gene has CDR1 KGHSH and CDR2 LQKENI. This CDR3 region has 14 residues. The V and J ends lost 8 bases and 3 bases, in that order; junction bases with no gene match: 8. CDR3 in DNA: TGTGCCAGCACTACCGGGACAGGGAACTACGAGCAGTACTTC. This sequence encodes CASTTGTGNYEQYF.

The chain is built from TRBV5-6 and TRBJ1-5; 7 nucleotides agree with TRBD1. The CDR3 is 18 residues long. The germline V gene encodes CDR1 SGHDT and CDR2 YYEEEE. V lost 0 bases, J lost 0 bases, and 9 bases stayed unmatched. Here the CDR3 DNA reads TGTGCCAGCAGCTTGGCCGGGACAGAGATCTATAGCAATCAGCCCCAGCATTTT. Its translation: CASSLAGTEIYSNQPQHF.